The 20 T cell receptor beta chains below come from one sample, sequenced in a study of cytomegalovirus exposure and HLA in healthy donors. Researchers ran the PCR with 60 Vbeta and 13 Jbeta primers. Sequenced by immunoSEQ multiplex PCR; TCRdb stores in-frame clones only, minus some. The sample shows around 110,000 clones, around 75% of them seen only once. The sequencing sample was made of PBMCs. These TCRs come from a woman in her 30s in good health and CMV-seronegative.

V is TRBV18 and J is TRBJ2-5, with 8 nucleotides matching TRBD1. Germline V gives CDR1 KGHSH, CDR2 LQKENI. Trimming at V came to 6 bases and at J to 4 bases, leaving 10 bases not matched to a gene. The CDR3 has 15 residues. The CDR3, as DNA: TGTGCCAGCTCCCCCACAGGGGGAAAAGGAGAGACCCAGTACTTC. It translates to CASSPTGGKGETQYF. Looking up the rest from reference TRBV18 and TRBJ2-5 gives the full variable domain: NAGVMQNPRHLVRRRGQEARLRCSPMKGHSHVYWYRQLPEEGLKFMVYLQKENIIDESGMPKERFSAEFPKEGPSILRIQQVVRGDSAAYFCASSPTGGKGETQYFGPGTRLLVL.

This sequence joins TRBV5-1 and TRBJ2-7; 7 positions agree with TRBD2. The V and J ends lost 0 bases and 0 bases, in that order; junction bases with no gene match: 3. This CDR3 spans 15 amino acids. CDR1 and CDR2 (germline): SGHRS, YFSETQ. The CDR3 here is CASSLVPGGSYEQYF. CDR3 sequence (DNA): TGCGCCAGCAGCTTGGTTCCGGGAGGCTCCTACGAGCAGTACTTC.

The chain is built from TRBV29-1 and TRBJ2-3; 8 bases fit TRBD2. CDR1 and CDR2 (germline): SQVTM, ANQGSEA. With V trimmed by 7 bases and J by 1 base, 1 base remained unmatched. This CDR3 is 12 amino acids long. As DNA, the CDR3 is TGCAGCGCCGGGGGGGGCACAGATACGCAGTATTTT. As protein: CSAGGGTDTQYF.

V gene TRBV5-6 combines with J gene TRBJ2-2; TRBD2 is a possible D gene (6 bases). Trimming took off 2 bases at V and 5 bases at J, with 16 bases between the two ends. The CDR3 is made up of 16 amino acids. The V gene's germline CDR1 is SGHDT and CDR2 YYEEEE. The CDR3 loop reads CASSFTVRGSTGELFF. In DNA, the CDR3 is TGTGCCAGCAGCTTTACCGTGCGGGGTAGTACCGGGGAGCTGTTTTTT. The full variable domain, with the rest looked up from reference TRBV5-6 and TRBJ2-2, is DAGVTQSPTHLIKTRGQQVTLRCSPKSGHDTVSWYQQALGQGPQFIFQYYEEEERQRGNFPDRFSGHQFPNYSSELNVNALLLGDSALYLCASSFTVRGSTGELFFGEGSRLTVL.

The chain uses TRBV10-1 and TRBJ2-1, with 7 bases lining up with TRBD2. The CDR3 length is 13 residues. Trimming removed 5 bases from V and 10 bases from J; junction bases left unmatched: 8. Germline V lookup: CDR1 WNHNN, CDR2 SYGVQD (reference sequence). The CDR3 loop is CASSPSRGKEQFF. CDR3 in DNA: TGCGCCAGCAGTCCCTCGCGGGGGAAAGAGCAGTTCTTC.

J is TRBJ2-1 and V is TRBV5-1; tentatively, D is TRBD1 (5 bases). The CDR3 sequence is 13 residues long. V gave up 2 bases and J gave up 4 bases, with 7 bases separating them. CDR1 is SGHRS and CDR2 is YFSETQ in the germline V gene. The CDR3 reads CASSFREYNEQFF. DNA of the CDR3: TGCGCCAGCAGCTTCAGGGAATACAATGAGCAGTTCTTC.

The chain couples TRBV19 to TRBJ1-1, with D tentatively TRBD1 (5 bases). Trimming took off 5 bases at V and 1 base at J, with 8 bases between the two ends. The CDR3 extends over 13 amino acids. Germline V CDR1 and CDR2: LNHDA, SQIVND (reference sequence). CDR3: CASSLGGNTEAFF. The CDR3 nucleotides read TGTGCCAGTAGTCTGGGGGGGAACACTGAAGCTTTCTTT.

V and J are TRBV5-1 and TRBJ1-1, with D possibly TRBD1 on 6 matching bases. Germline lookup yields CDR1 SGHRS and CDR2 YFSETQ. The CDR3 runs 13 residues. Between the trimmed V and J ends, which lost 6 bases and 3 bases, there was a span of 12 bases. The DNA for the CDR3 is TGCGCCAGCAACCCACAGGGCTACACTGAAGCTTTCTTT. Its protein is CASNPQGYTEAFF.

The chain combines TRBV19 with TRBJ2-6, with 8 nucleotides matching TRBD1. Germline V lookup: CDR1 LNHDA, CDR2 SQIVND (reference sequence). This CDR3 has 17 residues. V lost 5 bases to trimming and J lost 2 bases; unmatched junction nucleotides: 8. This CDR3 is CASSPGQGVAGANVLTF. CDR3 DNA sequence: TGTGCCAGTAGTCCAGGACAGGGTGTGGCTGGGGCCAACGTCCTGACTTTC.

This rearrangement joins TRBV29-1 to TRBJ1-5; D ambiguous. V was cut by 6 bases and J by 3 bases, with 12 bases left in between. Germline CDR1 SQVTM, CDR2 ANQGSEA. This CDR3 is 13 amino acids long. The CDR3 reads CSVRPGINQPQHF. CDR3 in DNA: TGCAGCGTCCGTCCAGGTATCAATCAGCCCCAGCATTTT.

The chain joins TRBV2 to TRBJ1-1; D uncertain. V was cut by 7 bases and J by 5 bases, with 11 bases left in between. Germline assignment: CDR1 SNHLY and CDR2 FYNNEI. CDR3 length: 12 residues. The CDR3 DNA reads TGTGCCAGCAAAGAGGGAATTACTGAAGCTTTCTTT. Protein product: CASKEGITEAFF. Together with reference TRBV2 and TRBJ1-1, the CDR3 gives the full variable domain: EPEVTQTPSHQVTQMGQEVILRCVPISNHLYFYWYRQILGQKVEFLVSFYNNEISEKSEIFDDQFSVERPDGSNFTLKIRSTKLEDSAMYFCASKEGITEAFFGQGTRLTVV.

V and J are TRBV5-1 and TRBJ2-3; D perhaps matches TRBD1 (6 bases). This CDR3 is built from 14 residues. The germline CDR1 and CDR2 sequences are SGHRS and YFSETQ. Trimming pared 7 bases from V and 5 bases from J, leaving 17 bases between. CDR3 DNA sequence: TGCGCCAGCGTGGGCAGGGGAATTGGAGATACGCAGTATTTT. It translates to CASVGRGIGDTQYF.

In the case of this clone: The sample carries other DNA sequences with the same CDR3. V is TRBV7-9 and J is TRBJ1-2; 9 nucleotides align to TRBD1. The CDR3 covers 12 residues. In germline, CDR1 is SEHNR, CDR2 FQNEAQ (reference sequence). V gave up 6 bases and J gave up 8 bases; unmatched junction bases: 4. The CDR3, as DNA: TGTGCCAGCAGTTGGGACAGGGAGGGCTACACCTTC. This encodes CASSWDREGYTF. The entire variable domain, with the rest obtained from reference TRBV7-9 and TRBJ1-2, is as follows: DTGVSQNPRHKITKRGQNVTFRCDPISEHNRLYWYRQTLGQGPEFLTYFQNEAQLEKSRLLSDRFSAERPKGSFSTLEIQRTEQGDSAMYLCASSWDREGYTFGSGTRLTVV.

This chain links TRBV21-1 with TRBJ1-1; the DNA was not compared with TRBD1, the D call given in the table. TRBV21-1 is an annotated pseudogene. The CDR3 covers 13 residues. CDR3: CASSKSQNTEAFF. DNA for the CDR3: TGTGCCAGCAGCAAATCCCAGAACACTGAAGCTTTCTTT.

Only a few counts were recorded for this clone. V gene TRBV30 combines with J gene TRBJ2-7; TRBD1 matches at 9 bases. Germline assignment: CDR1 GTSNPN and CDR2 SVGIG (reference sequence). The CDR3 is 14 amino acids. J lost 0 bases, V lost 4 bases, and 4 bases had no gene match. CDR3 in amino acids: CAWNLGQGSYEQYF. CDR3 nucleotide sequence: TGTGCCTGGAACCTGGGACAGGGCTCCTACGAGCAGTACTTC.

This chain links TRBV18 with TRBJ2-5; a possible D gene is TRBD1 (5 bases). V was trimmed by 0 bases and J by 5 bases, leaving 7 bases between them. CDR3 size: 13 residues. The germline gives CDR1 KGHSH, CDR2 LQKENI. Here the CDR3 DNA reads TGTGCCAGCTCACCACCGGGGCGTGAGACCCAGTACTTC. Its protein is CASSPPGRETQYF.

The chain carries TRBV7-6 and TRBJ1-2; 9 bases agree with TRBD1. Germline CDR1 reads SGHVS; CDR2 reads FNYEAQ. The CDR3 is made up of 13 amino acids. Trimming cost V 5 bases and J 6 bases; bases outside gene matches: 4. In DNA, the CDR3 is TGTGCCAGCAGCCACGGGACAGGGAATGGCTACACCTTC. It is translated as CASSHGTGNGYTF.

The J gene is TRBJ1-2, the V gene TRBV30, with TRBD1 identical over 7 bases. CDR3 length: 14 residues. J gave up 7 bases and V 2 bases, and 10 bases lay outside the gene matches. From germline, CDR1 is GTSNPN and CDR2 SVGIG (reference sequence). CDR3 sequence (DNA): TGTGCCTGGAGTTCAACAGGGGCCTTTGGTGGCTACACCTTC. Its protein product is CAWSSTGAFGGYTF.

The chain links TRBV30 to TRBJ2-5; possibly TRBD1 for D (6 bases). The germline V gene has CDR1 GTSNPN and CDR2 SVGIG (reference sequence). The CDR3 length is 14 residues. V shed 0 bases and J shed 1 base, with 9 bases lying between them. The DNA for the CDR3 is TGTGCCTGGAGTGTAGGGGGTACCCAAGAGACCCAGTACTTC. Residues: CAWSVGGTQETQYF.

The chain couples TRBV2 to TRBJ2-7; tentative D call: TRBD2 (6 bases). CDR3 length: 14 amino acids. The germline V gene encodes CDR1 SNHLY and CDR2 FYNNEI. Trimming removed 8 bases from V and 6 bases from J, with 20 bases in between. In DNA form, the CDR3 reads TGTGCCAGCGGGGTGGGGGGAGAGGAGATCGAGCAGTACTTC. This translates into CASGVGGEEIEQYF.